This TCR beta chain derives from a study of shared clonotypes between healthy human individuals. The assay was immunoSEQ multiplex PCR, and TCRdb's table has in-frame clones only and misses some. The sample has 2 million to 3 million clones, approximately 93% seen once. Input material: naive CD4+ T cells from PBMCs. The subset here: CD45RA+ positively selected. The receptor was isolated from a man between 18 and 29 years old in good health. Some clones in this sample may be carry-over from other donors' samples.

Here the CDR3 reads CASSPRSGEKLFF. CDR3 nucleotide sequence: TGTGCCAGCAGTCCCCGGTCGGGTGAAAAACTGTTTTTT. V and J are TRBV27 and TRBJ1-4; unclear D gene. With 5 bases removed from V and 7 bases from J, the gap between germline ends came to 11 bases. The CDR3 totals 13 residues. CDR1 and CDR2 (germline): MNHEY, SMNVEV (reference sequence).